The 9 T cell receptor beta chains reported below all come from one sample, sequenced in a study of long-term antiretroviral therapy in people with HIV. The assay used was immunoSEQ (version v3.0), run at survey level. Generated by immunoSEQ multiplex PCR, the TCRdb table keeps only in-frame clones and is missing some. The sample lists 25,000 to 35,000 clones; approximately 90% were seen once. Sequenced material: unsorted PBMCs, taken 1.8 years after starting antiretroviral therapy. The origin of the receptors is a woman between 18 and 30 years old with HIV.

This chain links TRBV21-1 with TRBJ2-5; the table calls TRBD1, which could not be checked here. TRBV21-1 is deemed a pseudogene. The CDR3 is 15 residues long. CDR3 DNA: TGTGCCAGCAGCAAAGTGGGCGGATCGGGACAGTCGAATTACTTC. This gives the protein CASSKVGGSGQSNYF.

The chain is built from TRBV6-1 and TRBJ2-5; no definite D call. This CDR3 has 13 residues. The V gene's germline CDR1 is MNHNS and CDR2 SASEGT. Trimming pared 8 bases from V and 2 bases from J, leaving 12 bases between. This chain's CDR3 is CASATPRQETQYF. The CDR3 DNA follows: TGTGCCAGCGCAACCCCTAGACAAGAGACCCAGTACTTC.

This clone was seen just once. This chain uses TRBV7-8 with TRBJ2-7; 11 nucleotides agree with TRBD2. V was pared by 1 base and J by 4 bases, with 3 bases of the junction left unmatched. The CDR3 is 15 residues long. Per the germline V gene, CDR1 is SGHVS and CDR2 is FQNEAQ. The chain's CDR3 is CASSLGTSGLYEQYF. CDR3 sequence (DNA): TGTGCCAGCAGCTTAGGGACTAGCGGGCTATACGAGCAGTACTTC. The full variable domain, its missing parts supplied by reference TRBV7-8 and TRBJ2-7, is GAGVSQSPRYKVAKRGQDVALRCDPISGHVSLFWYQQALGQGPEFLTYFQNEAQLDKSGLPSDRFFAERPEGSVSTLKIQRTQQEDSAVYLCASSLGTSGLYEQYFGPGTRLTVT.

The chain links TRBV5-1 to TRBJ2-3; TRBD2 agrees at 8 bases. There are 16 residues in the CDR3. The V gene end was trimmed by 3 bases and the J gene end by 1 base; junction bases not matched to a gene: 7. Per germline, CDR1 SGHRS and CDR2 YFSETQ. DNA of the CDR3: TGCGCCAGCAGCTCGGGGGGGCGGAGAGGCACAGATACGCAGTATTTT. As protein: CASSSGGRRGTDTQYF.

The J gene is TRBJ1-5, the V gene TRBV28, with a tentative D call TRBD1 (5 bases). The CDR3 sequence is 14 residues long. Germline V gene sequence: CDR1 MDHEN, CDR2 SYDVKM. The ends were cut back, 0 bases at V and 5 bases at J, with 8 bases in the middle. CDR3: CASSLWRGDQPQHF. The CDR3 nucleotides read TGTGCCAGCAGTTTATGGAGGGGTGATCAGCCCCAGCATTTT.

The chain employs TRBV28 and TRBJ2-1; D remains ambiguous. The germline V gene has CDR1 MDHEN and CDR2 SYDVKM. CDR3 length equals 11 residues. Trimming pared 6 bases from V and 8 bases from J, leaving 8 bases between. For the CDR3, the DNA is TGTGCCAGCAGCCCTCGGGATGAGCAGTTCTTC. Translation: CASSPRDEQFF.

The V and J genes are TRBV6-4 and TRBJ2-5, with TRBD1 as a possible D gene (6 bases). This CDR3 has 13 amino acids. V was pared by 4 bases and J by 7 bases, with 13 bases between. From germline, CDR1 is MRHNA and CDR2 SNTAGT. The CDR3 region has the DNA TGTGCCAGCAGTGCGTCAGGGGAAGGGACCCAGTACTTC. It encodes CASSASGEGTQYF.

The rearrangement uses TRBV5-1 and TRBJ1-5, with TRBD1 matching 8 bases. The CDR3 loop spans 14 amino acids. The germline gives CDR1 SGHRS, CDR2 YFSETQ. The V gene end was trimmed by 4 bases and the J gene end by 5 bases; junction bases not matched to a gene: 5. The chain's CDR3 is CASSTSGGHQPQHF. CDR3 DNA sequence: TGCGCCAGCAGCACATCAGGGGGCCATCAGCCCCAGCATTTT.

Points on this clone: Distinct nucleotide sequences in the sample also encode this CDR3. This rearrangement joins TRBV4-1 to TRBJ2-4; 8 nucleotides align to TRBD1. There are 17 residues in the CDR3. Per the germline V gene, CDR1 is MGHRA and CDR2 is YSYEKL. V shed 0 bases, J shed 8 bases, and the junction held 12 bases outside the gene matches. In DNA, the CDR3 is TGCGCCAGCAGCCAAGATGTAGGCAGGGGGCGTTTGGACATTCAGTACTTC. As protein: CASSQDVGRGRLDIQYF.